This TCR beta chain was profiled in a study of T-cell memory formation after mild COVID-19. Germline loops: CDR1 SGHAT, CDR2 FQNNGV. Trimming took off 1 base at V and 7 bases at J, with 19 bases between the two ends. The CDR3 is made up of 16 amino acids. TCRdb re-analysed the 5' RACE reads in MiXCR, keeping a single row per CDR3 protein. The sample includes hundreds of thousands of distinct CDR3 sequences, less than 25% of them seen just once. The receptor comes from an adult woman who had mild COVID-19 (a few samples of this study predate the infection). Cell type and time point are not known. The rearrangement joins TRBV11-2 to TRBJ1-2, with D possibly being TRBD1 (6 bases). Sequenced input: PBMCs or a T cell subset sorted from them (not recorded which). This CDR3 reads CASSLVVGGGNGGYTF. Here the CDR3 DNA reads TGTGCCAGCAGCTTAGTGGTTGGAGGGGGTAATGGTGGCTACACCTTC. The full variable domain, rest sourced from reference TRBV11-2 and TRBJ1-2, is EAGVAQSPRYKIIEKRQSVAFWCNPISGHATLYWYQQILGQGPKLLIQFQNNGVVDDSQLPKDRFSAERLKGVDSTLKIQPAKLEDSAVYLCASSLVVGGGNGGYTFGSGTRLTVV.